This TCR beta chain was retrieved from a study of T cells in Graves' hyperthyroidism and ophthalmopathy. Amplified regions were TCR beta CDR3 sequences from RNA transcripts. The TCR CDR3 first-round RT-PCR relied on the HTBI primer set. A single record per CDR3 protein comes from TCRdb applying MiXCR to the multiplex PCR reads. Of about 560,000 distinct CDR3 sequences listed, around 42% are singletons. CDR3 length: 14 amino acids. CDR1 DFQATT and CDR2 SNEGSKA come from the germline V gene (reference sequence). Losses at the gene ends were 3 bases for V and 3 bases for J; bases not matched to a gene: 6. Turning to this clonotype: As yet, its antigen is unknown.

Study results and limitations: The blood repertoire included most of the expanded thyroid clonotypes above 0.001.

These patients, aged 18 to 65, had recently diagnosed hyperthyroidism lasting under 2 months. This clonotype originated in a woman aged 18-29 years with Graves' hyperthyroidism. Sequencing used peripheral blood or thyroid tissue (not recorded which). The J gene is TRBJ2-7, the V gene TRBV20-1, with TRBD1 matching 9 bases. CDR3 nucleotides: TGCAGTGCTAGTATGACAGGGGGTGACTACGAGCAGTACTTC. It translates to CSASMTGGDYEQYF.